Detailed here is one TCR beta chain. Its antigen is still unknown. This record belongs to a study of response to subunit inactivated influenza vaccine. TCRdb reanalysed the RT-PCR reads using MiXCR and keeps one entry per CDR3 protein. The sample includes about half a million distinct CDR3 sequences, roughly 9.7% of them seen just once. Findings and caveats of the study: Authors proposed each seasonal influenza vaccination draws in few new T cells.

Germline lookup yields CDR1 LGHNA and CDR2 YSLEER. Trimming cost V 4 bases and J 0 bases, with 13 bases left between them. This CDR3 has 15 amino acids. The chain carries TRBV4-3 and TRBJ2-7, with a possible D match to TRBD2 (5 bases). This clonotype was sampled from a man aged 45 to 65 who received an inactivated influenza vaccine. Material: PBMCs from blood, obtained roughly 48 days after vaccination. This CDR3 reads CASSPVPGNSYEQYF. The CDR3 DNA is TGCGCCAGCAGCCCCGTTCCCGGGAACTCCTACGAGCAGTACTTC.